The following is a T cell receptor beta chain sequence with its context. This entry is derived from a study of T cell repertoires in cytomegalovirus infection. Using its own MiXCR run on the reads, TCRdb lists one record per CDR3 protein. The table shows hundreds of thousands of distinct CDR3 sequences, with approximately 11% occurring only once. What was sequenced was PBMCs. The sequence was obtained from a human donor in good health (CMV status not recorded). Some clones in this sample may be carry-over from other donors' samples.

This CDR3 reads CASSPGGLKTQYF. CDR3 DNA: TGTGCCAGCTCACCAGGGGGGTTGAAGACCCAGTACTTC. The V and J genes are TRBV18 and TRBJ2-5, with D maybe TRBD2 (6 bases). The CDR3 runs to 13 residues. V lost 2 bases and J lost 6, with 10 bases in between. Per germline, CDR1 KGHSH and CDR2 LQKENI.